This T cell receptor beta chain was sequenced during a study of OX40 agonist ivuxolimab in advanced cancers. Whole-study context: Participants averaged approximately 60 years of age (range roughly 23 to 80) and were around 80% male. Three dose-escalation patients had partial responses: one with hepatocellular carcinoma and two with cutaneous melanoma.

The study's findings and limits: The 0.1-3.0 mg/kg partial responders had among the lowest clonal expansion. CD8+ T cells showed, on average, more clonal expansion than CD4+ cells.

The CDR3 is 14 residues long. V gave up 6 bases and J gave up 2 bases, with 14 bases separating them. Germline CDR1 SGHRS, CDR2 YFSETQ. Notes on this clone: The antigen remains undetermined.

The assay was immunoSEQ multiplex PCR, and TCRdb's table has in-frame clones only and misses some. The sample carries some 30,000 clones, more than 80% recorded once. The TCR was taken from an adult with an advanced solid tumor such as melanoma, head and neck, liver or kidney cancer. The material was CD4+ or CD8+ T cells sorted from blood, obtained in a trial of the OX40 agonist ivuxolimab. This chain joins TRBV5-1 and TRBJ2-5; D possibly matches TRBD1 or TRBD2 (6 bases each). The CDR3 nucleotides read TGCGCCAGCAAAGTGGGGGGCCCACAAGAGACCCAGTACTTC. Its protein product is CASKVGGPQETQYF.